The 18 T cell receptor beta chains below were found in one sample sequenced in a study of T cells in localized non-small cell lung cancer. Assay: immunoSEQ multiplex PCR; the TCRdb copy retains only in-frame clones and omits some. Of 60,000 to 85,000 clones listed, roughly 90% were seen once; the top ten hold around a fifth. Sequenced here: peripheral blood, sampled before any cancer treatment. All receptors derive from a male donor at least 60 years old with stage III squamous cell lung carcinoma.

The rearrangement joins TRBV5-4 to TRBJ2-7, with TRBD2 as a possible D gene (6 bases). V was clipped by 4 bases and J by 4 bases, with 15 bases between them. This CDR3 is 14 amino acids long. Germline V gene sequence: CDR1 SGHNT, CDR2 YYREEE (reference sequence). The CDR3 loop is CASSPAGGMYEQYF. The CDR3 nucleotides read TGTGCCAGCAGCCCCGCCGGCGGGATGTACGAGCAGTACTTC.

This clone was found once. V is TRBV6-1 and J is TRBJ2-7; D unresolved. The CDR3 totals 11 residues. V gave up 8 bases and J gave up 4 bases, with 9 bases separating them. Germline-derived CDR1 and CDR2 are MNHNS and SASEGT. The CDR3 sequence is CASGFSYEQYF. CDR3 nucleotide sequence: TGTGCCAGCGGGTTCTCTTACGAGCAGTACTTC.

The chain links TRBV28 to TRBJ1-2; D is unresolved. V dropped 9 bases and J dropped 4 bases, with 12 bases sitting between them. Germline CDR1 MDHEN, CDR2 SYDVKM. There are 12 residues in the CDR3. CDR3 DNA: TGTGCCAGTAGGGCCGGTGGCTATGGCTACACCTTC. Protein: CASRAGGYGYTF.

V gene TRBV15 combines with J gene TRBJ1-5; no reliable D call. The CDR3 loop spans 14 amino acids. Germline values: CDR1 LNHNV, CDR2 YYDKDF (reference sequence). V shed 1 base and J shed 3 bases, with 7 bases lying between them. The CDR3 DNA reads as TGTGCCACCAGCAGAGGTGGTGACAATCAGCCCCAGCATTTT. This translates into CATSRGGDNQPQHF.

The chain recombines TRBV5-4 with TRBJ2-1, with 9 positions matching TRBD1. Looked up from germline, CDR1 is SGHNT and CDR2 is YYREEE (reference sequence). Trimming cost V 4 bases and J 6 bases; bases outside gene matches: 11. CDR3 length equals 16 residues. The chain's CDR3 is CASSRAGDRVINEQFF. As DNA, the CDR3 is TGTGCCAGCAGCCGAGCTGGGGACAGGGTCATCAATGAGCAGTTCTTC.

The V and J genes are TRBV20-1 and TRBJ2-2; D unresolved. This CDR3 has 11 amino acids. Per the germline V gene, CDR1 is DFQATT and CDR2 is SNEGSKA (reference sequence). V lost 0 bases and J 5 bases, leaving 1 base between the germline ends. CDR3 bases: TGCAGTGCTAGAGAGACCGGGGAGCTGTTTTTT. It codes for CSARETGELFF.

The chain carries TRBV7-9 and TRBJ1-6; 9 nucleotides align to TRBD1. V was clipped by 5 bases and J by 5 bases; unmatched bases: 4. CDR1 and CDR2 from the germline V gene are SEHNR and FQNEAQ (reference sequence). This CDR3 region has 15 residues. The CDR3 is CASSTRTGDNSPLHF. The CDR3 nucleotides read TGTGCCAGCAGCACCCGGACAGGGGATAATTCACCCCTCCACTTT. Based on the CDR3 plus reference TRBV7-9 and TRBJ1-6, the full variable domain is DTGVSQNPRHKITKRGQNVTFRCDPISEHNRLYWYRQTLGQGPEFLTYFQNEAQLEKSRLLSDRFSAERPKGSFSTLEIQRTEQGDSAMYLCASSTRTGDNSPLHFGNGTRLTVT.

The DNA of the CDR3 is TGTGCCAGCCGTTCGACAGGGAACTATGGCTACACCTTC. It translates to CASRSTGNYGYTF. This chain joins TRBV13 and TRBJ1-2, with TRBD1 identical over 7 bases. The V gene's germline CDR1 is PRHDT and CDR2 FYEKMQ (reference sequence). V trimming: 8 bases; J trimming: 2 bases; junction bases outside the gene matches: 5. The CDR3 is 13 residues long.

The chain couples TRBV29-1 to TRBJ1-1, with a possible D match to TRBD1 (5 bases). The germline V and J ends were trimmed by 5 bases and 2 bases, with 9 bases remaining between them. This CDR3 spans 12 amino acids. The V gene's germline CDR1 is SQVTM and CDR2 ANQGSEA. CDR3 in amino acids: CSVRQFNTEAFF. CDR3 DNA: TGCAGCGTTAGACAGTTCAACACTGAAGCTTTCTTT. The entire variable domain, with the rest obtained from reference TRBV29-1 and TRBJ1-1, is as follows: SAVISQKPSRDICQRGTSLTIQCQVDSQVTMMFWYRQQPGQSLTLIATANQGSEATYESGFVIDKFPISRPNLTFSTLTVSNMSPEDSSIYLCSVRQFNTEAFFGQGTRLTVV.

The chain employs TRBV14 and TRBJ1-6; D is perhaps TRBD1 (5 bases). The CDR3 consists of 14 residues. CDR1 SGHDN and CDR2 FVKESK come from the germline V gene. Trimming took 5 bases from V and 13 from J, leaving 18 bases between them. CDR3: CASSYAPWGSPLHF. In nucleotides, the CDR3 is TGTGCCAGCAGCTATGCGCCTTGGGGGAGTCCCCTCCACTTT.

This clone was seen only once. The chain couples TRBV29-1 to TRBJ1-5; 9 bases agree with TRBD1. The germline V gene encodes CDR1 SQVTM and CDR2 ANQGSEA. Unmatched junction bases numbered 6, after V lost 6 bases and J lost 3 bases. The CDR3 sequence is 14 residues long. Here the CDR3 DNA reads TGCAGCGTGGGGGGACAGGGTTACAATCAGCCCCAGCATTTT. It specifies CSVGGQGYNQPQHF.

The rearrangement joins TRBV7-2 to TRBJ2-3; D unclear. Germline V gene lookup returns CDR1 SGHTA and CDR2 FQGNSA. There are 13 residues in the CDR3. The ends were cut back, 4 bases at V and 2 bases at J, with 7 bases in the middle. The CDR3, as DNA: TGTGCCAGCAGCTGGACCTACACAGATACGCAGTATTTT. Encoded protein: CASSWTYTDTQYF.

The genes are TRBV5-4 and TRBJ1-2, with TRBD1 as a possible D gene (5 bases). The CDR3 consists of 14 residues. Trimming removed 4 bases at V and 3 bases at J, with 13 bases between. From germline, CDR1 is SGHNT and CDR2 YYREEE (reference sequence). In DNA form, the CDR3 reads TGTGCCAGCAGCGCGGGGGGGGTCGACTATGGCTACACCTTC. This encodes CASSAGGVDYGYTF.

The chain is built from TRBV6-1 and TRBJ1-4; no firm D call. Germline V gives CDR1 MNHNS, CDR2 SASEGT. Deletions cut 11 bases from V and 6 bases from J, with 13 bases between. The CDR3 runs 12 residues. CDR3 region: CAGPEGHEKLFF. CDR3 DNA sequence: TGTGCCGGCCCGGAAGGCCATGAAAAACTGTTTTTT.

The rearrangement joins TRBV7-9 to TRBJ1-2; D not certain. V lost 6 bases, J lost 6 bases, and 17 bases lay in between. CDR1 SEHNR and CDR2 FQNEAQ come from the germline V gene (reference sequence). The CDR3 loop spans 14 amino acids. CDR3 coding DNA: TGTGCCAGCAGTCGGAGCGATAACGGAGATGGCTACACCTTC. Protein sequence: CASSRSDNGDGYTF.

In its sample, this clone was seen once. V is TRBV4-3 and J is TRBJ2-7, with 8 bases matching TRBD1. Germline CDR1 reads LGHNA; CDR2 reads YSLEER. The CDR3 has 14 residues. V dropped 2 bases and J dropped 2; count of bases not matched to a gene: 2. CDR3 region: CASSQRDRTYEQYF. In DNA, the CDR3 is TGCGCCAGCAGCCAAAGGGACAGGACCTACGAGCAGTACTTC.

This clone appeared a few times. The chain has TRBV5-6 and TRBJ2-7; D may be TRBD1 (5 bases). CDR3 size: 14 residues. Germline loops: CDR1 SGHDT, CDR2 YYEEEE. Deletions cut 3 bases from V and 2 bases from J, with 12 bases between. Here the CDR3 reads CASSSRQKTYEQYF. CDR3 bases: TGTGCCAGCAGCTCGAGACAGAAAACCTACGAGCAGTACTTC.

This clone was observed once. The chain uses TRBV5-8 and TRBJ2-7, with TRBD1 matching 10 bases. The CDR3 has 15 amino acids. Losses at the gene ends were 3 bases for V and 6 bases for J; bases not matched to a gene: 9. Germline V lookup: CDR1 SGHTS, CDR2 YDEGEE. CDR3 in amino acids: CASSSRWGQGTEQYF. The CDR3 DNA sequence: TGTGCCAGCAGCTCGCGGTGGGGACAGGGGACCGAGCAGTACTTC.